Here is one T cell receptor beta chain with its context. The antigen is not known. The PCR contained 60 Vbeta and 13 Jbeta primers. Per the original methods: Among the unique TCR beta chains that a later analysis counted, about 85 million in all, roughly 11 million were shared. Assay used: immunoSEQ multiplex PCR; TCRdb lists only in-frame clones, some missing. The V and J calls and the clone size are those of that table, but D and trimming were determined from the DNA. The repertoire holds about 120,000 clones, around 80% seen once, with 4.8% in the top ten. This CDR3 has 18 residues. CDR1 is SGHVS and CDR2 is FNYEAQ in the germline V gene. Unmatched junction bases numbered 13, after V lost 5 bases and J lost 2 bases. The data originate from a study of cytomegalovirus exposure and HLA in healthy donors. Whole-study results and caveats: Later work found most CMV-associated TCR beta chains apparently HLA-restricted. In an earlier analysis, about 87% or about 30%: the productive usage of most TCR beta V segments.

Sequenced input: PBMCs. The rearrangement uses TRBV7-6 and TRBJ2-5; 11 positions match TRBD2. This receptor was identified in a man aged 25 to 40 in good health and CMV-seropositive. The CDR3 DNA is TGTGCCAGCAGCCCCAATCCGCCTAGCGGGGGGTTACAAGAGACCCAGTACTTC. It yields the protein CASSPNPPSGGLQETQYF. The full variable domain, rest sourced from reference TRBV7-6 and TRBJ2-5, is GAGVSQSPRYKVTKRGQDVALRCDPISGHVSLYWYRQALGQGPEFLTYFNYEAQQDKSGLPNDRFSAERPEGSISTLTIQRTEQRDSAMYRCASSPNPPSGGLQETQYFGPGTRLLVL.